This T cell receptor (beta chain) was captured by sequencing in a study of blood T cells in healthy people across ages. Trimming shortened V by 0 bases and J by 2 bases, and 11 bases separated the two germline ends. The length of the CDR3 is 15 residues. The germline V gene encodes CDR1 SGHRS and CDR2 YFSETQ. This clonotype was recorded a few times. Then a second PCR, running about 6 to 12 cycles, was carried out with a sample-barcoded 5' primer and a J-beta primer mix. TCRdb re-analysed the 5' RACE reads in MiXCR, keeping a single row per CDR3 protein. The data show 730,000 or so distinct CDR3 sequences, less than 45% seen once.

The source is an elderly man in good health. The V call is TRBV5-1, the J call TRBJ1-2; perhaps TRBD1 as D (6 bases). Sequencing was carried out using blood. The CDR3, as DNA: TGCGCCAGCAGCTTGGACGGACAGCGAAACTATGGCTACACCTTC. Translated: CASSLDGQRNYGYTF.